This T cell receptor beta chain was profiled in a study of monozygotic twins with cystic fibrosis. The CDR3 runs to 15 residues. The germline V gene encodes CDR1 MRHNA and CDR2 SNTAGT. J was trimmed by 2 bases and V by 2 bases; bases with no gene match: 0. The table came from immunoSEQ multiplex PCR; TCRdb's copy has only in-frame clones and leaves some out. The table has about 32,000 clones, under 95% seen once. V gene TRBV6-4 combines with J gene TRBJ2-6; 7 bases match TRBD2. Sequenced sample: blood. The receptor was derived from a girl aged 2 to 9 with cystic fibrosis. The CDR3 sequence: CASSDRGAGANVLTF. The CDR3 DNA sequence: TGTGCCAGCAGTGACCGGGGGGCTGGGGCCAACGTCCTGACTTTC.